This T cell receptor (beta chain) originates from a study of vaccination effects on CD4 cells after COVID-19. On the study more broadly: Samples that were drawn after vaccination came a median of 72 days after the second dose. Study-wide points: Marked clonal contraction was seen late after vaccination (in both infection- and vaccine-induced clones). Healthy vaccinees had only 1 of 255 vaccine-induced clones cross-react with common cold coronaviruses.

CDR3 length equals 15 residues. Germline lookup yields CDR1 LGHDT and CDR2 YNNKEL (reference sequence). The V end lost 3 bases, the J end lost 7 bases, and 19 bases lay between the germline ends. Antigen-specific CD4+ T cell clonotypes were called by their expansion after viral peptide-pool culture in ViraFEST. CD4+ T cell isolation took place after approximately ten days of culture. Vaccine administered to participants consisted of two doses of either BNT162b2 or mRNA-1273. PBMC were cultured at around 2 million per well with roughly 10 IU/ml IL-2 and 10 ug/ml peptides. In regard to this clone: As yet, its antigen is unknown.

Clones were sequenced by immunoSEQ multiplex PCR, and TCRdb holds only the in-frame ones, with some missing. The data hold roughly 27,000 clones, with about 74% observed a single time. V is TRBV3-1 (or the pseudogene TRBV3-2) and J is TRBJ2-7; TRBD1 or TRBD2 may be the D gene (5 bases each). The sequence was obtained from a human donor who received a COVID-19 vaccine. The input for sequencing was CD4+ T cells from PBMCs cultured with HCoV-OC43 spike peptides, taken after COVID-19 vaccination. The subset: HCoV-OC43 spike overlapping peptide pool stimulation. CDR3 DNA: TGTGCCAGCAGCCAGGGGCTAGCTCTATCCGTGGAGCAGTACTTC. Its translation is CASSQGLALSVEQYF.